This TCR beta chain was documented in a study of blood T cells in healthy people across ages. CDR1 is SQVTM, CDR2 ANQGSEA, per germline. J gave up 2 bases and V 6 bases, and 6 bases lay outside the gene matches. The CDR3 has 13 residues. Then a second PCR, running roughly 7 to 11 cycles, was carried out with a sample-barcoded 5' primer and a J-beta primer mix. TCRdb processed the 5' RACE reads anew with MiXCR; each CDR3 protein has one entry. The sample contains around 580,000 distinct CDR3 sequences, roughly 48% of which appear only once. The specimen sequenced was blood. The V and J genes are TRBV29-1 and TRBJ2-5; 7 bases map to TRBD1. The source of this sequence is a man aged 80 or over in good health. In DNA form, the CDR3 reads TGCAGCGTGGGTACAGGGGTACAAGAGACCCAGTACTTC. Amino acids: CSVGTGVQETQYF.